These 15 T cell receptor beta chains were sequenced from one sample in a study of blood T cells in healthy people across ages (dated by TCRdb to between 2014 and 2017). The library was built by means of 5' RACE. The sample was run on an Illumina HiSeq 2500. The second PCR ran for roughly 7 to 12 cycles and used a J-beta primer mix along with a sample-barcoded 5' primer. TCRdb applied fastp at Q25 and MiXCR to the public reads, then kept only in-frame beta chains. Records with the same CDR3 protein are collapsed into one entry carrying the most frequent genes and DNA. Recorded for this sample are 550,000 to 750,000 distinct CDR3 sequences; around 21% of them occurred a single time. 3% to 4.5% of the sample rests with the top ten. The sample comprised blood. These receptors came from a man between 70 and 80 years old in good health.

This clonotype was observed a handful of times. Written as DNA, the CDR3 is TGCGCCAGCAGCCAAGGGACTAGCGGGTTAACAGATACGCAGTATTTT. It yields the protein CASSQGTSGLTDTQYF. The chain uses TRBV4-3 and TRBJ2-3; TRBD2 aligns across 11 bases. The CDR3 runs to 16 residues. Losses at the gene ends were 1 base for V and 3 bases for J; bases not matched to a gene: 3. CDR1 LGHNA and CDR2 YSLEER come from the germline V gene.

This clonotype was detected a few times. The rearrangement links TRBV4-1 to TRBJ1-1, with D unclear. The CDR3 contains 16 residues. Germline V gene data show CDR1 as MGHRA and CDR2 as YSYEKL. V was cut by 1 base and J by 0 bases, with 12 bases left in between. The CDR3 DNA is TGCGCCAGCAGCCAAGTACGAGGGCAAGTGAACACTGAAGCTTTCTTT. This sequence encodes CASSQVRGQVNTEAFF.

The J gene is TRBJ1-4, the V gene TRBV7-9; TRBD1 matches 7 bases. V was pared by 5 bases and J by 8 bases, with 8 bases of the junction left unmatched. This CDR3 contains 14 residues. Germline assignment: CDR1 SEHNR and CDR2 FQNEAQ (reference sequence). CDR3 sequence: CASSLTGDGEKLFF. CDR3 DNA sequence: TGTGCCAGCAGCCTAACAGGGGATGGGGAAAAACTGTTTTTT.

The chain carries TRBV7-9 and TRBJ1-5; 8 nucleotides agree with TRBD1. The junction had 9 bases not matched to a gene; V was cut back by 4 bases and J by 7 bases. This CDR3 is 15 amino acids long. The germline V gene has CDR1 SEHNR and CDR2 FQNEAQ (reference sequence). The CDR3 nucleotides read TGTGCCAGCAGCTCGGACAGGGCCGAGAGCCAGCCCCAGCATTTT. This sequence encodes CASSSDRAESQPQHF. Drawing the rest from reference TRBV7-9 and TRBJ1-5, the complete variable domain is DTGVSQNPRHKITKRGQNVTFRCDPISEHNRLYWYRQTLGQGPEFLTYFQNEAQLEKSRLLSDRFSAERPKGSFSTLEIQRTEQGDSAMYLCASSSDRAESQPQHFGDGTRLSIL.

In its sample, this clonotype was seen a few times. The chain couples TRBV20-1 to TRBJ2-5; D unresolved. V was clipped by 7 bases and J by 1 base, with 7 bases between them. Germline CDR1 and CDR2: DFQATT and SNEGSKA (reference sequence). This CDR3 is built from 11 residues. The CDR3 sequence: CSVATQETQYF. In nucleotides, the CDR3 is TGCAGTGTTGCGACCCAAGAGACCCAGTACTTC.

This clonotype was seen a handful of times. The gene calls are TRBV20-1 and TRBJ1-6; D not certain. V was pared by 1 base and J by 7 bases, with 8 bases between. In germline, CDR1 is DFQATT, CDR2 SNEGSKA (reference sequence). The length of the CDR3 is 13 residues. The CDR3 coding sequence is TGCAGTGCTAGAGGAACAGACAATTCACCCCTCCACTTT. This codes for CSARGTDNSPLHF.

This clonotype was detected a few times. The chain employs TRBV5-6 and TRBJ2-7; 8 positions match TRBD1. The V gene end was trimmed by 0 bases and the J gene end by 5 bases; junction bases not matched to a gene: 13. Per the germline V gene, CDR1 is SGHDT and CDR2 is YYEEEE. The CDR3 loop spans 17 amino acids. The CDR3 is CASSLARESGGSNEQYF. CDR3 bases: TGTGCCAGCAGCTTGGCCAGGGAGTCAGGGGGCTCGAACGAGCAGTACTTC.

This clonotype occurred a few times. V is TRBV6-6 and J is TRBJ1-6, with a tentative D call TRBD1 (5 bases). The CDR3 totals 14 residues. The V end was cut by 7 bases, the J end by 11 bases, with 18 bases between. Germline V gives CDR1 MNHNY, CDR2 SVGAGI (reference sequence). Written as DNA, the CDR3 is TGTGCCAGCAAAGAAGCTGGGTCGGGGCCACCCCTCCACTTT. Translated: CASKEAGSGPPLHF.

This clonotype was seen more than once but under ten times. CDR3 in DNA: TGTGCCATCAGTGAGAGAGACCCGACAGATACGCAGTATTTT. Protein: CAISERDPTDTQYF. V gene TRBV10-3 combines with J gene TRBJ2-3; D unresolved. The germline V and J ends were trimmed by 2 bases and 3 bases, with 9 bases remaining between them. Germline CDR1 ENHRY, CDR2 SYGVKD. The CDR3 totals 14 residues.

This clonotype was seen more than once but under ten times. J is TRBJ2-3 and V is TRBV6-2 or TRBV6-3; 9 nucleotides line up with TRBD2. Germline CDR1 reads MNHEY; CDR2 reads SVGEGT. V gave up 5 bases and J gave up 5 bases; unmatched junction bases: 11. The CDR3 contains 16 residues. CDR3 nucleotide sequence: TGTGCCAGCAGTCTCCCTCTAGCGGGAAAAGGAGATACGCAGTATTTT. It yields the protein CASSLPLAGKGDTQYF.

CDR3 sequence reads: CASSRRLGDQYV. DNA of the CDR3: TGTGCCAGCAGCCGCCGGCTGGGGGATCAGTACGTC. The chain is built from TRBV7-2 and TRBJ2-7; D tentatively reads TRBD1 or TRBD2 (5 bases each). This CDR3 spans 12 amino acids. V dropped 5 bases and J dropped 10 bases, with 15 bases sitting between them. CDR1 and CDR2 from the germline V gene are SGHTA and FQGNSA.

The chain is built from TRBV20-1 and TRBJ2-4; the D is unclear. CDR3 length equals 13 residues. Germline CDR1 reads DFQATT; CDR2 reads SNEGSKA (reference sequence). V lost 0 bases to trimming and J lost 1 base, with 4 bases between them. The CDR3 sequence: CSAREGAKNIQYF. The CDR3 DNA reads TGCAGTGCTAGAGAAGGGGCCAAAAACATTCAGTACTTC.

The table lists this clonotype with a few counts. This chain uses TRBV7-8 with TRBJ2-5; D ambiguous. Germline CDR1 is SGHVS and CDR2 is FQNEAQ. The CDR3 is 15 residues long. Trimming left V 1 base short and J 5 bases short, with 14 bases between. The CDR3 spells CASSLDVQSGETQYF. Written as DNA, the CDR3 is TGTGCCAGCAGCTTAGATGTGCAGTCCGGGGAGACCCAGTACTTC.

In its sample, this clonotype was seen a few times. The gene calls are TRBV29-1 and TRBJ2-3, with D perhaps TRBD1 (7 bases). Germline lookup yields CDR1 SQVTM and CDR2 ANQGSEA. The V and J ends lost 4 bases and 3 bases respectively, with 17 bases between them. The CDR3 length is 15 residues. The CDR3 region is CSVGGPPGGTDTQYF. The CDR3 coding sequence is TGCAGCGTTGGGGGCCCCCCAGGGGGGACAGATACGCAGTATTTT.

V and J are TRBV6-1 and TRBJ2-5; D may be TRBD1 or TRBD2 (5 bases each). This CDR3 has 15 residues. The germline V gene has CDR1 MNHNS and CDR2 SASEGT. V shed 3 bases and J shed 1 base, with 12 bases lying between them. The CDR3 DNA reads TGTGCCAGCAGTGATGGGGGAATGGGCCAAGAGACCCAGTACTTC. This gives the protein CASSDGGMGQETQYF.